The 22 T cell receptor beta chains given below trace back to one sample, sequenced in a study of tumor-infiltrating lymphocytes in localized non-small cell lung cancer. Libraries were prepared by immunoSEQ multiplex PCR; TCRdb keeps only in-frame clonotypes and omits some of them. The repertoire consists of around 23,000 clones, with roughly 66% occurring once and the leading ten covering about 6.5%. Sequenced input: lung tumor tissue. The receptors here all came from a human donor with non-small cell lung cancer.

This clone was found a few times. The chain uses TRBV29-1 and TRBJ1-2, with no clear D. V was trimmed by 7 bases and J by 4 bases, leaving 13 bases between them. The germline V gene has CDR1 SQVTM and CDR2 ANQGSEA. The CDR3 loop spans 12 amino acids. CDR3 DNA: TGCAGCGCCGAGGAGGGCGTCTATGGCTACACCTTC. Translation: CSAEEGVYGYTF.

This chain links TRBV19 with TRBJ2-1, with 8 positions matching TRBD2. V lost 1 base, J lost 8 bases, and 7 bases stayed unmatched. Germline CDR1 and CDR2: LNHDA and SQIVND (reference sequence). CDR3 length equals 15 residues. The CDR3, as DNA: TGTGCCAGTAGTATAGGTAGCGGGGTCCTTGATGAGCAGTTCTTC. Translated, it gives CASSIGSGVLDEQFF. Looking up the rest from reference TRBV19 and TRBJ2-1 gives the full variable domain: DGGITQSPKYLFRKEGQNVTLSCEQNLNHDAMYWYRQDPGQGLRLIYYSQIVNDFQKGDIAEGYSVSREKKESFPLTVTSAQKNPTAFYLCASSIGSGVLDEQFFGPGTRLTVL.

A single count supports this clone. The gene calls are TRBV5-6 and TRBJ2-7; 7 nucleotides agree with TRBD1. Trimming at V came to 3 bases and at J to 4 bases, leaving 1 base not matched to a gene. Germline V CDR1 and CDR2: SGHDT, YYEEEE. This CDR3 has 12 amino acids. This CDR3 reads CASSWGQYEQYF. In DNA, the CDR3 is TGTGCCAGCAGCTGGGGACAGTACGAGCAGTACTTC.

This chain joins TRBV7-2 and TRBJ2-1; a weak D match, TRBD2 (6 bases). The germline gives CDR1 SGHTA, CDR2 FQGNSA. The CDR3 is 12 residues long. Between the trimmed V and J ends, which lost 5 bases and 10 bases, there was a span of 12 bases. CDR3 sequence reads: CASSRDAGEQFF. Written as DNA, the CDR3 is TGTGCCAGCAGCCGGGACGCGGGGGAGCAGTTCTTC.

The genes are TRBV7-6 and TRBJ2-1; 9 bases match TRBD2. The germline gives CDR1 SGHVS, CDR2 FNYEAQ. CDR3 size: 15 residues. The V gene end was trimmed by 3 bases and the J gene end by 2 bases; junction bases not matched to a gene: 2. The CDR3 here is CASSLSGGTYNEQFF. The CDR3 DNA sequence: TGTGCCAGCAGCTTGAGCGGGGGGACCTACAATGAGCAGTTCTTC.

The chain joins TRBV7-2 to TRBJ2-1, with 8 bases lining up with TRBD2. This CDR3 is 15 amino acids long. Germline V gene lookup returns CDR1 SGHTA and CDR2 FQGNSA. V lost 3 bases and J lost 9; bases outside the gene matches: 10. The CDR3 here is CASSFSTTSGIEQFF. As DNA, the CDR3 is TGTGCCAGCAGCTTCTCCACTACTAGCGGCATTGAGCAGTTCTTC.

This chain links TRBV11-3 with TRBJ1-4; D not resolved. The CDR3 runs to 14 residues. V lost 0 bases and J lost 2, with 4 bases in between. Germline loops: CDR1 SGHNT, CDR2 YENEEA. CDR3 sequence: CASSLEGTNEKLFF. The CDR3 bases are TGTGCCAGCAGCTTAGAGGGGACTAATGAAAAACTGTTTTTT.

This clone has only a few counts. The chain recombines TRBV11-3 with TRBJ1-2; 7 bases fit TRBD1. The germline V gene has CDR1 SGHNT and CDR2 YENEEA. After removal of 1 base from V and 5 bases from J, the junction contained 1 base not matched to a gene. CDR3 length equals 13 residues. CDR3 nucleotides: TGTGCCAGCAGCTTAGGACAGGGTTATGGCTACACCTTC. It yields the protein CASSLGQGYGYTF.

This clone is a singleton in its sample. The chain has TRBV10-3 and TRBJ1-6; TRBD1 matches 7 bases. Trimming at V came to 10 bases and at J to 6 bases, leaving 9 bases not matched to a gene. Germline V gene data show CDR1 as ENHRY and CDR2 as SYGVKD. The CDR3 length is 14 residues. The DNA of the CDR3 is TGTGCCACCAGGGGGGAAAACGCTAATTCACCCCTCCACTTT. It translates to CATRGENANSPLHF.

This chain links TRBV5-6 with TRBJ1-4, with 7 bases that match TRBD1. CDR3 size: 15 residues. J gave up 13 bases and V 3 bases, and 15 bases lay outside the gene matches. Germline values: CDR1 SGHDT, CDR2 YYEEEE. CDR3 bases: TGTGCCAGCAGCTCGCGGGGGACAGCCCTGAGCGGACTGTTTTTT. Translation gives CASSSRGTALSGLFF.

This clone was picked up one time. The gene calls are TRBV14 and TRBJ2-5; no reliable D call. The germline gives CDR1 SGHDN, CDR2 FVKESK. CDR3 size: 13 residues. V lost 3 bases to trimming and J lost 1 base, with 6 bases between them. CDR3 coding DNA: TGTGCCAGCAGCCATCTAGTCCAAGAGACCCAGTACTTC. Encoded protein: CASSHLVQETQYF.

J is TRBJ1-5 and V is TRBV4-2; 10 bases map to TRBD1. This CDR3 is built from 13 residues. V shed 8 bases and J 8 bases; nucleotides not matched to a gene: 6. Germline-derived CDR1 and CDR2 are LGHNA and YNFKEQ. The chain's CDR3 is CASGQGVQEPQHF. The CDR3 DNA reads as TGTGCCAGCGGACAGGGGGTTCAGGAGCCCCAGCATTTT.

This clone was counted a single time. The chain has TRBV5-6 and TRBJ1-2; 8 positions agree with TRBD1. CDR1 and CDR2 from the germline V gene are SGHDT and YYEEEE. After removal of 4 bases from V and 8 bases from J, the junction contained 13 bases not matched to a gene. This CDR3 region has 15 residues. This CDR3 reads CASSPPDRGRAGYTF. CDR3 DNA sequence: TGTGCCAGCAGCCCCCCAGACAGGGGTAGGGCCGGCTACACCTTC.

This clone was counted once. The chain recombines TRBV6-1 with TRBJ2-5, with D possibly being TRBD1 (6 bases). The germline V and J ends were trimmed by 6 bases and 2 bases, with 13 bases remaining between them. The germline gives CDR1 MNHNS, CDR2 SASEGT. The CDR3 runs to 14 residues. The CDR3, as DNA: TGTGCCAGCAGGAAAGGGGACACTCAAGAGACCCAGTACTTC. Encoded protein: CASRKGDTQETQYF.

This chain uses TRBV2 with TRBJ2-7; D unclear. The germline CDR1 and CDR2 sequences are SNHLY and FYNNEI. The ends were cut back, 6 bases at V and 4 bases at J, with 16 bases in the middle. The CDR3 totals 14 residues. In DNA form, the CDR3 reads TGTGCCAGCAGGACTGCAATTAACACGTACGAGCAGTACTTC. Translating gives CASRTAINTYEQYF. The whole variable domain, filled in from reference TRBV2 and TRBJ2-7, reads EPEVTQTPSHQVTQMGQEVILRCVPISNHLYFYWYRQILGQKVEFLVSFYNNEISEKSEIFDDQFSVERPDGSNFTLKIRSTKLEDSAMYFCASRTAINTYEQYFGPGTRLTVT.

CDR3 in DNA: TGTGCCAGCAGCCCCAAAGGGCCAGGGGAGCAGTTCTTC. Amino acid sequence: CASSPKGPGEQFF. The chain couples TRBV5-4 to TRBJ2-1; D is possibly TRBD1 (5 bases). The V end was cut by 4 bases, the J end by 10 bases, with 15 bases between. This CDR3 contains 13 residues. Germline V gene lookup returns CDR1 SGHNT and CDR2 YYREEE (reference sequence). Complete variable domain (other parts from reference TRBV5-4 and TRBJ2-1): ETGVTQSPTHLIKTRGQQVTLRCSSQSGHNTVSWYQQALGQGPQFIFQYYREEENGRGNFPPRFSGLQFPNYSSELNVNALELDDSALYLCASSPKGPGEQFFGPGTRLTVL.

This chain uses TRBV2 with TRBJ2-1, with a weak D call TRBD2 (6 bases). The CDR3 is 17 amino acids. Germline CDR1 SNHLY, CDR2 FYNNEI. The V end was cut by 6 bases, the J end by 1 base, with 19 bases between. CDR3 in DNA: TGTGCCAGCAGCCTGGGTTCCGGGGGTTTGTCCTACAATGAGCAGTTCTTC. Its translation is CASSLGSGGLSYNEQFF.

The chain combines TRBV18 with TRBJ2-5; D is unclear. CDR3 length: 13 amino acids. V dropped 6 bases and J dropped 2 bases, with 10 bases sitting between them. CDR1 and CDR2 (germline): KGHSH, LQKENI. CDR3 coding DNA: TGTGCCAGCTCGTCTAACGAGCAAGAGACCCAGTACTTC. Protein: CASSSNEQETQYF.

This clone was observed a single time. V is TRBV6-5 and J is TRBJ2-7; D possibly uses TRBD1 or TRBD2 (5 bases each). Trimming stripped 6 bases from V and 2 bases from J, with 17 bases between. Germline V gene sequence: CDR1 MNHEY, CDR2 SVGAGI. The CDR3 has 15 amino acids. The CDR3 DNA sequence: TGTGCCAGCAGCACCGGGGCAGAGCGCGCCTACGAGCAGTACTTC. Its protein product is CASSTGAERAYEQYF.

The chain is built from TRBV6-5 and TRBJ2-3; D might be TRBD1 (6 bases). With 6 bases removed from V and 9 bases from J, the gap between germline ends came to 10 bases. The germline gives CDR1 MNHEY, CDR2 SVGAGI. This CDR3 is built from 11 residues. The CDR3 region is CASRYRETQYF. In nucleotides, the CDR3 is TGTGCCAGCAGGTACAGGGAAACGCAGTATTTT.

CDR3 coding DNA: TGTGCCAGCATTTATAGGCGAGGGCTTAGCGGTGAGCAGTTCTTC. Translating gives CASIYRRGLSGEQFF. The chain links TRBV6-1 to TRBJ2-1, with D possibly matching TRBD2 (6 bases). The CDR3 is 15 amino acids. With 7 bases removed from V and 9 bases from J, the gap between germline ends came to 22 bases. Germline V gene lookup returns CDR1 MNHNS and CDR2 SASEGT.

Here the CDR3 DNA reads TGTGCCAGCAGCTTTAGGGGCAAGCCCCCGAACACTGAAGCTTTCTTT. This translates into CASSFRGKPPNTEAFF. The rearrangement uses TRBV7-9 and TRBJ1-1, with D maybe TRBD1 (5 bases). The V gene's germline CDR1 is SEHNR and CDR2 FQNEAQ (reference sequence). V was pared by 3 bases and J by 1 base, with 15 bases between. The CDR3 totals 16 residues.